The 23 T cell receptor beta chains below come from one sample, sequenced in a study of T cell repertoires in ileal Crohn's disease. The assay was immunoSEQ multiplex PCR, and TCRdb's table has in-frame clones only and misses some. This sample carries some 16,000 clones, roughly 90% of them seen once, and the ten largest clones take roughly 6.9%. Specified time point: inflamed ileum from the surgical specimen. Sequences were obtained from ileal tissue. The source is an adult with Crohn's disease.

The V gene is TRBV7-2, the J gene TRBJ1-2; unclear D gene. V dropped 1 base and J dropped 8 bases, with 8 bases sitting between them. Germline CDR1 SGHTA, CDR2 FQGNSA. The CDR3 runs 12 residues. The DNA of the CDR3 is TGTGCCAGCAGCTTAGGGTGGTCCGGCTACACCTTC. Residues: CASSLGWSGYTF.

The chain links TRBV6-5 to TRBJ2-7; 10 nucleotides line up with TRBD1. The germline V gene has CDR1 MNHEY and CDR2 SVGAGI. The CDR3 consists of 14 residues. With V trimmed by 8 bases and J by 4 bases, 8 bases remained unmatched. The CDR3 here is CASGLTGGGYEQYF. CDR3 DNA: TGTGCCAGCGGCTTGACAGGGGGCGGTTACGAGCAGTACTTC.

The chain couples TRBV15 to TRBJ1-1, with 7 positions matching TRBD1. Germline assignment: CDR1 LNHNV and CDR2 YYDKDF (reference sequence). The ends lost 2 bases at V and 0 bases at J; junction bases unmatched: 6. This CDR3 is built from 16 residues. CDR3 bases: TGTGCCACCAGCAGACAGACAGGGCAGATGAACACTGAAGCTTTCTTT. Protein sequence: CATSRQTGQMNTEAFF.

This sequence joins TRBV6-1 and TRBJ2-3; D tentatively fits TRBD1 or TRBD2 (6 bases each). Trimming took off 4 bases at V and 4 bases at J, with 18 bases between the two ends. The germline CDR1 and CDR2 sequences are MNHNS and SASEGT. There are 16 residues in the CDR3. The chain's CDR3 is CASSGGATSFADTQYF. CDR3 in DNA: TGTGCCAGCAGTGGGGGGGCTACTAGTTTCGCAGATACGCAGTATTTT.

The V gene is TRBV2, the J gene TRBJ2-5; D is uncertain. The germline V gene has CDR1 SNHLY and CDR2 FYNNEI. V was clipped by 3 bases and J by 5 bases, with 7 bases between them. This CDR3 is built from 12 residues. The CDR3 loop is CASSETGETQYF. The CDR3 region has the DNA TGTGCCAGCAGTGAGACCGGGGAGACCCAGTACTTC.

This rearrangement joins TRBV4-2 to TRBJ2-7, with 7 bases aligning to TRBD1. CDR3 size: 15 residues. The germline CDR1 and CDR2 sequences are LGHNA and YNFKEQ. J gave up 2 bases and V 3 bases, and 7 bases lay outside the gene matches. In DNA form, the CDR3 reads TGTGCCAGCAGCCAGGCGACAGGGTGGGCCTACGAGCAGTACTTC. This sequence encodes CASSQATGWAYEQYF.

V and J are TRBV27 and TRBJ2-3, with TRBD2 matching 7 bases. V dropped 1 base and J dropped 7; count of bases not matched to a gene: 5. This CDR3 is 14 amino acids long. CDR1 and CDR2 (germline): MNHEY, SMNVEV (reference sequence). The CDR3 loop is CASSLWGGDNTQYF. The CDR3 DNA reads TGTGCCAGCAGTTTATGGGGAGGGGATAATACGCAGTATTTT.

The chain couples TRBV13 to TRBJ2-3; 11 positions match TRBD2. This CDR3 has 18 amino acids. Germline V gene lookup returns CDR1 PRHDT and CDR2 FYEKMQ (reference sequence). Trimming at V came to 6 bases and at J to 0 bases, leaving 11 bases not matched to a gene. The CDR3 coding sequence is TGTGCCAGCAGTTATAGCGGGGGGGCCCCCTCTAGCACAGATACGCAGTATTTT. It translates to CASSYSGGAPSSTDTQYF. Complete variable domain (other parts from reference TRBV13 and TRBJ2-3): AAGVIQSPRHLIKEKRETATLKCYPIPRHDTVYWYQQGPGQDPQFLISFYEKMQSDKGSIPDRFSAQQFSDYHSELNMSSLELGDSALYFCASSYSGGAPSSTDTQYFGPGTRLTVL.

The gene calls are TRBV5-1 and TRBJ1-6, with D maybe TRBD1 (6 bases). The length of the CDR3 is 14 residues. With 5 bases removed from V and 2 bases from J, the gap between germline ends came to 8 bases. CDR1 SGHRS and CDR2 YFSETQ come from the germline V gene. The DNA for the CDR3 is TGCGCCAGCAGAGGGGGAGCCTATAATTCACCCCTCCACTTT. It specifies CASRGGAYNSPLHF.

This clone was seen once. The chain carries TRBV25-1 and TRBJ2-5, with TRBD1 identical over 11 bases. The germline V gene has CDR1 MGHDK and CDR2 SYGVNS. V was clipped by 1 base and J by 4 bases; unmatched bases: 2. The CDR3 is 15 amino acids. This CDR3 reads CASSESGTGGETQYF. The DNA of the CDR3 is TGTGCCAGCAGTGAATCGGGGACAGGGGGAGAGACCCAGTACTTC. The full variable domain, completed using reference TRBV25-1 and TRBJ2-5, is EADIYQTPRYLVIGTGKKITLECSQTMGHDKMYWYQQDPGMELHLIHYSYGVNSTEKGDLSSESTVSRIRTEHFPLTLESARPSHTSQYLCASSESGTGGETQYFGPGTRLLVL.

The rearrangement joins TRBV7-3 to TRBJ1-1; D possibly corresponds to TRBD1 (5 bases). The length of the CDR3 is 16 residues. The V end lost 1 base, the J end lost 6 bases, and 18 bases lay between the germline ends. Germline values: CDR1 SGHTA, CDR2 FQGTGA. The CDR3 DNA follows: TGTGCCAGCAGCTTAATTGGAGGGGATGGAGGGTCTGAAGCTTTCTTT. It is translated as CASSLIGGDGGSEAFF.

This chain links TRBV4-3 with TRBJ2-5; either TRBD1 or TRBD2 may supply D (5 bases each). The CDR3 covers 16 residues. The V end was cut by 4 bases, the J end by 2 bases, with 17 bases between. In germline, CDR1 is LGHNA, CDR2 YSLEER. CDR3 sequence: CASSPLGALGQETQYF. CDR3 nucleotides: TGCGCCAGCAGCCCCCTCGGGGCGCTAGGTCAAGAGACCCAGTACTTC.

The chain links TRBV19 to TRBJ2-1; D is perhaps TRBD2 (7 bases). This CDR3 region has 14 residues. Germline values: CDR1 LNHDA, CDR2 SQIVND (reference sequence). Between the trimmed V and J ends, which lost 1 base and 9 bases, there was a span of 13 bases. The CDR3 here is CASSIAGGQSEQFF. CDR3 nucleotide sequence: TGTGCCAGTAGTATAGCGGGGGGCCAGAGTGAGCAGTTCTTC.

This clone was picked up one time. The CDR3 loop is CASSAQGNEQFF. The CDR3 DNA reads TGTGCCAGCAGCGCGCAGGGAAATGAGCAGTTCTTC. The rearrangement joins TRBV7-9 to TRBJ2-1; maybe TRBD1 (5 bases). The CDR3 spans 12 residues. V was shortened by 5 bases and J by 7 bases, with 9 bases between the two germline ends. Germline CDR1 and CDR2: SEHNR and FQNEAQ (reference sequence).

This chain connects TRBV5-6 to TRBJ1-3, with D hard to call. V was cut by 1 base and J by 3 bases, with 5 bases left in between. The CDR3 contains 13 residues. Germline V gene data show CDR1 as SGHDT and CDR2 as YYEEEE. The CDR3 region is CASSLIRGNTIYF. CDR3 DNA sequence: TGTGCCAGCAGCTTGATCCGTGGAAACACCATATATTTT.

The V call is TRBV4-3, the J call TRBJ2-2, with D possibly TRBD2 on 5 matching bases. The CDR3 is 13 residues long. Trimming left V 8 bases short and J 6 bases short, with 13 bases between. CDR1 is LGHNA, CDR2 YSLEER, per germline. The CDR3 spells CASAKEASGELFF. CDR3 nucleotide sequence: TGCGCCAGCGCCAAGGAGGCCTCCGGGGAGCTGTTTTTT.

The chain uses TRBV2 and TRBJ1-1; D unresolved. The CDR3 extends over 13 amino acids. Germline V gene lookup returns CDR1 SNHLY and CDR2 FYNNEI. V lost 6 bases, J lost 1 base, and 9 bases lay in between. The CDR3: CASSIDWNTEAFF. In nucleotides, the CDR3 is TGTGCCAGCAGCATAGATTGGAACACTGAAGCTTTCTTT.

The CDR3 DNA is TGCAGCGTTGTGACTCCCGCCCTAGCCAAAAACATTCAGTACTTC. This encodes CSVVTPALAKNIQYF. The chain carries TRBV29-1 and TRBJ2-4; D gene ambiguous. The V end lost 4 bases, the J end lost 0 bases, and 13 bases lay between the germline ends. The CDR3 contains 15 residues. Germline V gene sequence: CDR1 SQVTM, CDR2 ANQGSEA.

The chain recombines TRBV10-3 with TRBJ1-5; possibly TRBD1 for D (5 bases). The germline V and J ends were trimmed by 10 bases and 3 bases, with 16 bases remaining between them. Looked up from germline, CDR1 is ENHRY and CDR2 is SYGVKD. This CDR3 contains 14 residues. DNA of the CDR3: TGTGCCACCTCTACGCCGGGGGACAATCAGCCCCAGCATTTT. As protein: CATSTPGDNQPQHF.

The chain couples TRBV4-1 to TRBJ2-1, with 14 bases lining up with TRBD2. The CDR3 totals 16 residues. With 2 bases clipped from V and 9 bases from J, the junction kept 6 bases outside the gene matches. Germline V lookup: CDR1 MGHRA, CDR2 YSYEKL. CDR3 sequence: CASSQPTSGGAGEQFF. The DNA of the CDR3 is TGCGCCAGCAGCCAACCGACTAGCGGGGGGGCCGGTGAGCAGTTCTTC.

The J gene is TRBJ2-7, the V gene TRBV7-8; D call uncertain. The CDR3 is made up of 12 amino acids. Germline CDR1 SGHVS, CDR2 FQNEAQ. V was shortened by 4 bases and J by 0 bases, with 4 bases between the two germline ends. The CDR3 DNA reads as TGTGCCAGCAGCTCAAACTCCTACGAGCAGTACTTC. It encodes CASSSNSYEQYF.

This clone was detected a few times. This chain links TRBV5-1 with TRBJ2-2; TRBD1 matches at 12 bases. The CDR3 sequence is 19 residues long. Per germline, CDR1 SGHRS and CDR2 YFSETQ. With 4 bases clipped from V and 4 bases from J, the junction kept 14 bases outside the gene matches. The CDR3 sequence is CASSQLRDRGHRITGELFF. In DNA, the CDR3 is TGCGCCAGCAGCCAACTCCGGGACAGGGGGCACAGGATCACCGGGGAGCTGTTTTTT.

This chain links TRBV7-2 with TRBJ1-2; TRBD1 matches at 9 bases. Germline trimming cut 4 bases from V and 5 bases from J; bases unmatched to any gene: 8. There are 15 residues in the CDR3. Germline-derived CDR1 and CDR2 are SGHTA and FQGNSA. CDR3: CASSSTGGGLYGYTF. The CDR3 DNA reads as TGTGCCAGCAGCTCTACAGGGGGCGGGCTTTATGGCTACACCTTC.